The 15 T cell receptor beta chains below come from one sample, sequenced in a study of CD8 T cells in Susac syndrome. Reverse transcription of roughly 0.5 to 1 ug RNA was performed with random hexamers. TCRdb redid the calling of the immunoSEQ multiplex PCR reads with MiXCR, one entry per CDR3 protein. The sample consists of 200,000 to 300,000 distinct CDR3 sequences, 93% of them appearing once. Sample: CD4+ T cells from PBMCs. These receptors were obtained from a human donor with multiple sclerosis.

This chain uses TRBV5-8 with TRBJ2-6; D may match TRBD1 or TRBD2 (6 bases each). Trimming took 3 bases from V and 1 from J, leaving 17 bases between them. The CDR3 extends over 18 amino acids. Germline V gene sequence: CDR1 SGHTS, CDR2 YDEGEE. The CDR3 nucleotides read TGTGCCAGCAGCTCCGACTATAAGGGGGGATCTGGGGCCAACGTCCTGACTTTC. It codes for CASSSDYKGGSGANVLTF.

This chain uses TRBV7-9 with TRBJ2-3, with 14 bases aligning to TRBD2. Germline V lookup: CDR1 SEHNR, CDR2 FQNEAQ (reference sequence). This CDR3 has 16 residues. V trimming: 5 bases; J trimming: 6 bases; junction bases outside the gene matches: 7. Here the CDR3 DNA reads TGTGCCAGCAGCGCCAGACTAGCGGGGGGGCATGATACGCAGTATTTT. As protein: CASSARLAGGHDTQYF.

The chain has TRBV20-1 and TRBJ2-7, with D possibly matching TRBD1 (6 bases). CDR1 and CDR2 from the germline V gene are DFQATT and SNEGSKA (reference sequence). The CDR3 loop spans 14 amino acids. Trimming stripped 1 base from V and 2 bases from J, with 12 bases between. As DNA, the CDR3 is TGCAGTGCTAGAGCACCGACAGGAACCTACGAGCAGTACTTC. Translated, it gives CSARAPTGTYEQYF.

J is TRBJ1-2 and V is TRBV6-5, with D possibly being TRBD1 (6 bases). This CDR3 contains 11 residues. The germline V gene encodes CDR1 MNHEY and CDR2 SVGAGI. V was cut by 5 bases and J by 6 bases, with 7 bases left in between. CDR3 amino acids: CASSHRDGYTF. The CDR3 DNA reads TGTGCCAGCAGTCACAGGGATGGCTACACCTTC.

Comments on this clonotype: The junction does not match germline at one end; this may be a read error. The chain carries TRBV18 and TRBJ2-5; D is unresolved. This CDR3 contains 13 residues. Germline V gives CDR1 KGHSH, CDR2 LQKENI. The CDR3 sequence: CAGSPPPGETQYF. As DNA, the CDR3 is TGTGCCGGCTCACCTCCTCCCGGAGAGACCCAGTACTTC.

The chain joins TRBV12-5 to TRBJ1-5, with TRBD1 matching 10 bases. Germline V gene data show CDR1 as LGHNT and CDR2 as FRNRAP. This CDR3 spans 18 amino acids. V shed 1 base and J 2 bases; nucleotides not matched to a gene: 8. CDR3 protein: CASGLGGQGFVGNQPQHF. The CDR3 DNA is TGTGCTAGTGGTTTGGGGGGACAGGGGTTTGTGGGCAATCAGCCCCAGCATTTT.

J is TRBJ2-3 and V is TRBV24-1; the D gene is possibly TRBD1 (5 bases). The V and J ends lost 3 bases and 2 bases respectively, with 14 bases between them. This CDR3 has 16 residues. Germline lookup yields CDR1 KGHDR and CDR2 SFDVKD. CDR3 sequence: CATSDGDRTYTDTQYF. CDR3 nucleotides: TGTGCCACCAGTGATGGTGACAGAACTTACACAGATACGCAGTATTTT.

The V and J genes are TRBV3-1 and TRBJ2-5; unclear D gene. Germline CDR1 reads LGHDT; CDR2 reads YNNKEL (reference sequence). This CDR3 has 13 residues. V lost 4 bases to trimming and J lost 2 bases, with 8 bases between them. The CDR3 reads CASSRPTQETQYF. Here the CDR3 DNA reads TGTGCCAGCAGCCGACCGACGCAAGAGACCCAGTACTTC.

The rearrangement uses TRBV6-5 and TRBJ1-5; D gene uncertain. The germline V gene has CDR1 MNHEY and CDR2 SVGAGI. V shed 0 bases and J shed 0 bases, with 12 bases lying between them. The CDR3 loop spans 17 amino acids. CDR3 nucleotide sequence: TGTGCCAGCAGTTACTCCCCCCCGACGGATAGCAATCAGCCCCAGCATTTT. This sequence encodes CASSYSPPTDSNQPQHF.

The chain carries TRBV6-1 and TRBJ2-4; possibly TRBD1 for D (6 bases). The CDR3 sequence is 12 residues long. The V end lost 6 bases, the J end lost 8 bases, and 11 bases lay between the germline ends. Germline loops: CDR1 MNHNS, CDR2 SASEGT. CDR3 coding DNA: TGTGCCAGCAGGGAACCAGGGGACATTCAGTACTTC. It codes for CASREPGDIQYF.

This chain connects TRBV5-4 to TRBJ1-5; D call uncertain. V lost 0 bases and J 3 bases, leaving 7 bases between the germline ends. This CDR3 region has 14 residues. Germline values: CDR1 SGHNT, CDR2 YYREEE (reference sequence). CDR3 DNA: TGTGCCAGCAGCTTGGACGGAAACAATCAGCCCCAGCATTTT. Translation: CASSLDGNNQPQHF.

The V gene is TRBV28, the J gene TRBJ2-6, with 12 nucleotides matching TRBD1. Germline CDR1 MDHEN, CDR2 SYDVKM. J was trimmed by 3 bases and V by 2 bases; bases with no gene match: 8. The CDR3 is 19 amino acids. The chain's CDR3 is CASSLGTGGVSLGANVLTF. DNA of the CDR3: TGTGCCAGCAGTTTAGGGACAGGGGGCGTTTCGCTTGGGGCCAACGTCCTGACTTTC.

V is TRBV7-9 and J is TRBJ1-2, with 9 bases identical to TRBD1. With V trimmed by 1 base and J by 0 bases, 6 bases remained unmatched. This CDR3 is 17 amino acids long. CDR1 is SEHNR and CDR2 is FQNEAQ in the germline V gene (reference sequence). The CDR3, as DNA: TGTGCCAGCAGCTTAGGACAGGGGGGACCCTCTAACTATGGCTACACCTTC. It translates to CASSLGQGGPSNYGYTF.

As regards this clonotype: At one of its ends the junction is not consistent with the germline gene, which may arise from a read error. This chain joins TRBV18 and TRBJ2-3, with D unclear. This CDR3 is built from 12 residues. Germline CDR1 KGHSH, CDR2 LQKENI. The CDR3 DNA sequence: TGTTCCAGCTCACCGAGCACAGATACGCAGTATTTT. It codes for CSSSPSTDTQYF.

The chain joins TRBV10-3 to TRBJ2-2; D unclear. Between the trimmed V and J ends, which lost 8 bases and 0 bases, there was a span of 13 bases. The CDR3 is 15 residues long. Germline CDR1 ENHRY, CDR2 SYGVKD. In nucleotides, the CDR3 is TGTGCCATCGCTCCCGGGTCAGCGAACACCGGGGAGCTGTTTTTT. Translation gives CAIAPGSANTGELFF.